This T cell receptor (beta chain) originates from a study of cytomegalovirus exposure and HLA in healthy donors. The PCR had 60 Vbeta and 13 Jbeta primers. Per the authors' pipeline: In a later analysis, 8.5 million to 14 million of tens of millions of unique beta chains occurred in at least two donors. The data were produced by immunoSEQ multiplex PCR, yet TCRdb's version contains in-frame clones alone and is incomplete. The DNA was the basis for D and trimming; V, J and clone size are from that table. Found here are about 130,000 clones, around 81% of them singletons; the top ten hold approximately 1.2%. Note on this clone: What it binds is not known.

CDR1 and CDR2 (germline): SGHRS, YFSETQ. This CDR3 region has 15 residues. The germline V and J ends were trimmed by 0 bases and 4 bases, with 14 bases remaining between them. Study findings and constraints: The number of N-insertions in an Asian-associated ancestry cluster was reportedly below the roughly 660-donor mean in a later analysis. What a later analysis showed was that several of the most significant clusters appeared linked to common viral pathogens.

Each donor was nominally healthy when sampled (though unrecorded immune exposures were likely). The sequence was obtained from a female donor in good health and CMV-seronegative. Material: PBMCs. The rearrangement joins TRBV5-1 to TRBJ2-7; a weak D match, TRBD1 (5 bases). The CDR3 DNA follows: TGCGCCAGCAGCTTGGGTCAGGGTCCCAGTTACGAGCAGTACTTC. Its protein is CASSLGQGPSYEQYF.